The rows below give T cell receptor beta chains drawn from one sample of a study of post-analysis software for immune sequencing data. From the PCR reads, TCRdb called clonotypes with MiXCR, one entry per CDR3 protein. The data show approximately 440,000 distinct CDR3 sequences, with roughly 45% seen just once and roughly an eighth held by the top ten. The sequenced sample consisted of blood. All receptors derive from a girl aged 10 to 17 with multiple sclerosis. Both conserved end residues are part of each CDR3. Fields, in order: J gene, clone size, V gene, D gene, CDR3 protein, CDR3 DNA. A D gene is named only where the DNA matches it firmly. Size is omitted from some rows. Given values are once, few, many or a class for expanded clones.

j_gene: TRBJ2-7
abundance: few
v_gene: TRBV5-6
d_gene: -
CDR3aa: CASSFARGFEQYF
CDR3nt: TGTGCCAGCAGCTTTGCGAGGGGCTTCGAGCAGTACTTC

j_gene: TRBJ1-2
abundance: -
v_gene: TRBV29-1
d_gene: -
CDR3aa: CSVEDTVRGRGYTF
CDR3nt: TGCAGCGTTGAAGACACAGTGAGGGGTAGGGGCTACACCTTC

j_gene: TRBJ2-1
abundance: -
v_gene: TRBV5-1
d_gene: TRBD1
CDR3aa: CASSPRQGEDEQFF
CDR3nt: TGCGCCAGCAGCCCCAGACAGGGGGAGGATGAGCAGTTCTTC

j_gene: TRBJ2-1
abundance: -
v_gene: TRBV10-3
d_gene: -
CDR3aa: CAIGETNEQFF
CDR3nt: TGTGCCATCGGAGAAACCAATGAGCAGTTCTTC

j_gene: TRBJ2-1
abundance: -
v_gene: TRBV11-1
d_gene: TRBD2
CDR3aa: CASSLIAGDYNEQFF
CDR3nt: TGTGCCAGCAGCCTTATAGCGGGGGATTACAATGAGCAGTTCTTC

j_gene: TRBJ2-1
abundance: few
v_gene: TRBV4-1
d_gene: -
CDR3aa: CASSQGGRLGLISYNEQFF
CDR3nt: TGCGCCAGCAGCCAAGGTGGCCGACTAGGCTTGATTTCCTACAATGAGCAGTTCTTC

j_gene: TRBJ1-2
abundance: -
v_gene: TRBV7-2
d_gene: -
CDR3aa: CASSLRVPTNGYTF
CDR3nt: TGTGCCAGCAGCTTGAGGGTCCCGACGAATGGCTACACCTTC

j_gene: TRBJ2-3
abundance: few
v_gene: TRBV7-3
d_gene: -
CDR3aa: CASSPHPGADTQYF
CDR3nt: TGTGCCAGCAGCCCGCACCCAGGGGCAGATACGCAGTATTTT

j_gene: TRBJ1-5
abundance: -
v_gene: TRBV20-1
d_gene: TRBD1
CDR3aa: CSAPGQGHQPQHF
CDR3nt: TGCAGTGCCCCCGGACAGGGACATCAGCCCCAGCATTTT

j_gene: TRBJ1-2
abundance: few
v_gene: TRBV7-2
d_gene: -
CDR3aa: CASSLTGMSYGYTF
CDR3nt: TGTGCCAGCAGCTTGACAGGAATGTCCTATGGCTACACCTTC

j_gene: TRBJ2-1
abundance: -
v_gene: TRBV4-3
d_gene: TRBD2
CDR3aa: CASSQETSGRYNEQFF
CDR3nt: TGCGCCAGCAGCCAAGAGACTAGCGGGAGGTACAATGAGCAGTTCTTC

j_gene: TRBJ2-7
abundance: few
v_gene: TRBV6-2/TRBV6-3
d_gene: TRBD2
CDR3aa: CASSRGLASHEQYF
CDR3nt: TGTGCCAGCAGTCGGGGACTAGCTTCCCACGAGCAGTACTTC

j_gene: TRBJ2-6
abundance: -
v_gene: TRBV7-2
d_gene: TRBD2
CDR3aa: CASSSSGTGANVLTF
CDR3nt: TGTGCCAGCAGCTCTAGCGGGACTGGGGCCAACGTCCTGACTTTC

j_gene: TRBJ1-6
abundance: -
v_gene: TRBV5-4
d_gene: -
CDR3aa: CASSLSDSYNSPLHF
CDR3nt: TGTGCCAGCAGCTTATCCGACAGTTATAATTCACCCCTCCACTTT

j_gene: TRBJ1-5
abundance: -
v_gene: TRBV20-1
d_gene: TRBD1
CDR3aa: CSARGALIQGNQHF
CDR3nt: TGCAGTGCCAGGGGGGCACTGATTCAAGGGAACCAGCATTTT

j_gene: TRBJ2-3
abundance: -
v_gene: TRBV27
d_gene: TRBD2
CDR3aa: CASSLLAAGGGEYF
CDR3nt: TGTGCCAGCAGTTTATTAGCAGCGGGAGGCGGGGAGTATTTT

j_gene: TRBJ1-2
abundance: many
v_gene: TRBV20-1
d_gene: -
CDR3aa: CSASRGGVYGYTF
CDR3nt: TGCAGTGCTAGCAGGGGAGGGGTCTATGGCTACACCTTC

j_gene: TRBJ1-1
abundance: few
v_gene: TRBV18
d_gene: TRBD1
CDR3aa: CASSPGTAYEAFF
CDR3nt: TGTGCCAGCTCACCCGGGACAGCGTATGAAGCTTTCTTT

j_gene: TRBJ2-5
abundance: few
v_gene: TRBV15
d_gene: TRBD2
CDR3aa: CATSRDLAGGPWSETQYF
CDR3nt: TGTGCCACCAGCAGAGATCTAGCGGGAGGGCCGTGGTCAGAGACCCAGTACTTC

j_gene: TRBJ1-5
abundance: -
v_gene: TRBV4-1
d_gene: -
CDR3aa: CASSQVGGDQPQHF
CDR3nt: TGCGCCAGCAGCCAAGTCGGGGGGGATCAGCCCCAGCATTTT

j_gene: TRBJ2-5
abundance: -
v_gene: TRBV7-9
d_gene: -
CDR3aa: CASSLILAMFETQYF
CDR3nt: TGTGCCAGCAGCTTAATACTAGCTATGTTTGAGACCCAGTACTTC

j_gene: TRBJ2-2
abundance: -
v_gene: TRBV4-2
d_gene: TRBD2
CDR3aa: CASSQTSGRAGELFF
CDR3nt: TGTGCCAGCAGTCAGACTAGCGGGAGAGCCGGGGAGCTGTTTTTT

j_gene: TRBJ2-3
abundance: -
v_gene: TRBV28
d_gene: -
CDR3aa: CASRPPGLTDTQYF
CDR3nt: TGTGCCAGCAGACCTCCGGGACTCACAGATACGCAGTATTTT

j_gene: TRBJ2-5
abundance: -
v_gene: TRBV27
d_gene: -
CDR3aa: CASSLTIYDRETQYF
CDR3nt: TGTGCCAGCAGTTTAACAATCTACGATCGGGAGACCCAGTACTTC

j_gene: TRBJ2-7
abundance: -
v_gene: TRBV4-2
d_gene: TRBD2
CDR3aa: CASSQGASGAYEQYF
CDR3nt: TGTGCCAGCAGCCAAGGGGCTAGCGGGGCCTACGAGCAGTACTTC

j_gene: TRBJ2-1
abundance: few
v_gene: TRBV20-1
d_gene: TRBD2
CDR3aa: CSANPGTRAYNEQFF
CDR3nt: TGCAGTGCAAACCCCGGGACTAGGGCCTACAATGAGCAGTTCTTC

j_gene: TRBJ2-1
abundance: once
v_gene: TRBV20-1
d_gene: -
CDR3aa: CSARGGGLGHNEQFF
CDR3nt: TGCAGTGCTAGAGGAGGGGGTCTGGGGCACAATGAGCAGTTCTTC

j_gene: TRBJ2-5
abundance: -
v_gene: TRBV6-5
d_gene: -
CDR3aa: CASSYVGGRVETQYF
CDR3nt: TGTGCCAGCAGTTACGTAGGGGGGCGGGTGGAGACCCAGTACTTC

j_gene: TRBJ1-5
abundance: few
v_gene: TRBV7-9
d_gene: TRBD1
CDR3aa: CASSLGTGVQPQHF
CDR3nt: TGTGCCAGCAGCTTAGGGACAGGGGTTCAGCCCCAGCATTTT

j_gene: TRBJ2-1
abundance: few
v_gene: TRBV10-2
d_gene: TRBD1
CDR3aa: CASSELGTGANEQFF
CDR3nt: TGCGCCAGCAGTGAGTTAGGGACAGGGGCCAATGAGCAGTTCTTC

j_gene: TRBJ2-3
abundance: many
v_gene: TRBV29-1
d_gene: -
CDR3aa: CSVDVNPDTQYF
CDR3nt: TGCAGCGTTGATGTAAATCCAGATACGCAGTATTTT

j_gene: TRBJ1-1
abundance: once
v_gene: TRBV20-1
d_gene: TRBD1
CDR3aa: CSAPRQGARNTEAFF
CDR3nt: TGCAGTGCCCCGAGACAGGGGGCGCGAAACACTGAAGCTTTCTTT

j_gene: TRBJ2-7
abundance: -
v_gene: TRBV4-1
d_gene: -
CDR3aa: CASSPVPRTNYEQYF
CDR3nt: TGCGCCAGCAGCCCCGTCCCCCGGACAAACTACGAGCAGTACTTC

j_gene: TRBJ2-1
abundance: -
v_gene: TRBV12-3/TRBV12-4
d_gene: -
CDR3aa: CANSLRPYNEQFF
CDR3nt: TGTGCCAACAGTTTAAGGCCTTACAATGAGCAGTTCTTC

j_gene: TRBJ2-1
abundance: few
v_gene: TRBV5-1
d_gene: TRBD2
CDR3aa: CASNRGGLAGAWYNEQFF
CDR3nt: TGCGCCAGCAATAGGGGCGGGCTAGCGGGAGCTTGGTACAATGAGCAGTTCTTC

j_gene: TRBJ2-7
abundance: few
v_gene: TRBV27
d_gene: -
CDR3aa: CASSLFSPGFYEQYF
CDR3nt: TGTGCCAGCAGTTTATTCTCTCCAGGCTTCTACGAGCAGTACTTC

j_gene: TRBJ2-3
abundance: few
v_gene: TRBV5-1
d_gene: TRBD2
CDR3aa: CASRSGLVTDTQYF
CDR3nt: TGCGCCAGCAGATCGGGACTAGTAACAGATACGCAGTATTTT

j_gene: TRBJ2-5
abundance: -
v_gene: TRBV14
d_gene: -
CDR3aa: CASSQERGGMKTQYF
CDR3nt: TGTGCCAGCAGCCAAGAGCGAGGAGGGATGAAGACCCAGTACTTC

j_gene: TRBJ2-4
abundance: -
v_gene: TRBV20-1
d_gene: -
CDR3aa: CSAVTLAKNIQYF
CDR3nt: TGCAGTGCCGTTACCTTAGCCAAAAACATTCAGTACTTC

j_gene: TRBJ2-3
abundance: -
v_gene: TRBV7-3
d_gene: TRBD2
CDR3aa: CASSSRAGGGTDTQYF
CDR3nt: TGTGCCAGCAGCTCCCGAGCGGGAGGGGGCACAGATACGCAGTATTTT

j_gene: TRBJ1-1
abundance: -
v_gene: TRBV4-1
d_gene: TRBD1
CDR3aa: CASSQDKDRGVLNTEAFF
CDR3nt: TGCGCCAGCAGCCAAGATAAGGACAGGGGTGTGTTGAACACTGAAGCTTTCTTT

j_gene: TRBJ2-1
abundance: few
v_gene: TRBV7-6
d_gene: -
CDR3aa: CASSMQEDEQFF
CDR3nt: TGTGCCAGCAGCATGCAGGAGGATGAGCAGTTCTTC

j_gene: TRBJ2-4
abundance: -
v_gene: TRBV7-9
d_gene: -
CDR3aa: CASSFVQGSVAKNIQYF
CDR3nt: TGTGCCAGCAGCTTCGTGCAGGGGTCCGTTGCCAAAAACATTCAGTACTTC

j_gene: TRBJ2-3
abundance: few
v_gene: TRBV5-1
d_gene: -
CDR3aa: CASSGSTGNRADTQYF
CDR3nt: TGCGCCAGCAGTGGGTCCACAGGGAACCGGGCAGATACGCAGTATTTT

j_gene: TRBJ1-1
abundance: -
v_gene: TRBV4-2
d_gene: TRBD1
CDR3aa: CASSQDSGQYTEAFF
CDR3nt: TGTGCCAGCAGCCAAGATTCGGGACAGTACACTGAAGCTTTCTTT